One and the same sample provided the 32 T cell receptor beta chains below, sequenced in a study of blood T cell repertoires in COVID-19. The assay was immunoSEQ multiplex PCR, and TCRdb's table has in-frame clones only and misses some. The sample records hundreds of thousands of clones, 80% to 90% being singletons. The sequencing sample was made of PBMCs or T cells enriched from blood (not recorded which). The receptors were gathered from a woman in her forties or fifties who had been exposed to COVID-19.

The V call is TRBV24-1, the J call TRBJ2-3; D gene uncertain. The length of the CDR3 is 16 residues. CDR1 is KGHDR, CDR2 SFDVKD, per germline. V lost 0 bases and J 4 bases, leaving 13 bases between the germline ends. The CDR3 here is CATSDLSGPIPDTQYF. CDR3 DNA: TGTGCCACCAGTGATTTGAGTGGGCCCATACCAGATACGCAGTATTTT.

The chain uses TRBV12-3 or TRBV12-4 and TRBJ1-3, with D perhaps matching TRBD1 (5 bases). V lost 10 bases, J lost 0 bases, and 10 bases lay in between. The CDR3 totals 13 residues. CDR3 DNA sequence: TGTGCCACCAGACAGCTCTCTGGAAACACCATATATTTT. This sequence encodes CATRQLSGNTIYF.

The V and J genes are TRBV4-3 and TRBJ2-2, with D perhaps TRBD2 (5 bases). This CDR3 has 16 residues. Trimming cost V 0 bases and J 3 bases, with 11 bases left between them. Germline V gives CDR1 LGHNA, CDR2 YSLEER. The CDR3: CASSQESGLHTGELFF. CDR3 nucleotide sequence: TGCGCCAGCAGCCAAGAATCGGGATTACACACCGGGGAGCTGTTTTTT.

This chain joins TRBV7-2 and TRBJ1-1; 8 bases match TRBD1. Germline V lookup: CDR1 SGHTA, CDR2 FQGNSA. This CDR3 contains 13 residues. V trimming: 4 bases; J trimming: 6 bases; junction bases outside the gene matches: 4. CDR3 nucleotides: TGTGCCAGCAGCTCGACAGGGGTCGCTGAAGCTTTCTTT. It is translated as CASSSTGVAEAFF.

This chain joins TRBV19 and TRBJ2-1; D is uncertain. Trimming removed 4 bases from V and 3 bases from J, with 13 bases in between. This CDR3 has 15 amino acids. From germline, CDR1 is LNHDA and CDR2 SQIVND (reference sequence). The CDR3 nucleotides are TGTGCCAGTAGTACCTTACTACTGGGCTACAATGAGCAGTTCTTC. As protein: CASSTLLLGYNEQFF.

The chain employs TRBV15 and TRBJ1-1; no clear D gene. CDR3 length: 15 amino acids. The V end was cut by 5 bases, the J end by 1 base, with 14 bases between. Germline V CDR1 and CDR2: LNHNV, YYDKDF (reference sequence). DNA for the CDR3: TGTGCCACCAGCGCCCGGGATTCCCCGAACACTGAAGCTTTCTTT. Its protein is CATSARDSPNTEAFF.

The J gene is TRBJ2-5, the V gene TRBV5-4; 7 positions agree with TRBD2. Germline V lookup: CDR1 SGHNT, CDR2 YYREEE (reference sequence). The V and J ends lost 1 base and 1 base, in that order; junction bases with no gene match: 4. The CDR3 sequence is 15 residues long. The DNA for the CDR3 is TGTGCCAGCAGCTTGCCCCTAGCGGCCCAAGAGACCCAGTACTTC. As protein: CASSLPLAAQETQYF.

This rearrangement joins TRBV5-8 to TRBJ1-5; a possible D gene is TRBD1 (6 bases). The germline CDR1 and CDR2 sequences are SGHTS and YDEGEE. The CDR3 covers 18 residues. V lost 2 bases, J lost 6 bases, and 24 bases lay in between. The CDR3 sequence: CASSLAGVPGEGGQPQHF. CDR3 DNA: TGTGCCAGCAGCTTAGCAGGGGTCCCCGGGGAGGGAGGTCAGCCCCAGCATTTT.

V gene TRBV19 combines with J gene TRBJ1-5; 8 nucleotides match TRBD1. This CDR3 spans 15 amino acids. Germline V CDR1 and CDR2: LNHDA, SQIVND (reference sequence). The J segment lost 3 bases and the V segment lost 7 bases, leaving 8 bases of the junction unmatched. The CDR3 reads CASTDRGLFNQPQHF. The DNA for the CDR3 is TGTGCCAGTACCGACAGGGGCCTCTTCAATCAGCCCCAGCATTTT.

The gene calls are TRBV6-5 and TRBJ1-1; a weak D match, TRBD1 (5 bases). The CDR3 totals 14 residues. Trimming took off 7 bases at V and 2 bases at J, with 14 bases between the two ends. Germline V CDR1 and CDR2: MNHEY, SVGAGI. The CDR3 sequence: CASTLGGENTEAFF. The CDR3 region has the DNA TGTGCCAGCACCCTCGGGGGGGAAAACACTGAAGCTTTCTTT.

This sequence joins TRBV7-6 and TRBJ1-4; D not certain. The CDR3 is 13 residues long. The V end was cut by 3 bases, the J end by 4 bases, with 6 bases between. Looked up from germline, CDR1 is SGHVS and CDR2 is FNYEAQ. The CDR3: CASSLALNEKLFF. The CDR3 DNA sequence: TGTGCCAGCAGCTTGGCCCTTAATGAAAAACTGTTTTTT.

The gene calls are TRBV5-5 and TRBJ1-1; D is unclear. Between the trimmed V and J ends, which lost 2 bases and 3 bases, there was a span of 5 bases. The length of the CDR3 is 12 residues. Per the germline V gene, CDR1 is SGHKS and CDR2 is YYEKEE (reference sequence). CDR3 nucleotides: TGTGCCAGCAGCTTCCGAGACACTGAAGCTTTCTTT. As protein: CASSFRDTEAFF.

The chain links TRBV2 to TRBJ1-4; weak D call: TRBD1 (5 bases). Trimming took off 11 bases at V and 0 bases at J, with 10 bases between the two ends. This CDR3 is 13 amino acids long. Germline values: CDR1 SNHLY, CDR2 FYNNEI. This CDR3 reads CARGGSTNEKLFF. CDR3 in DNA: TGTGCCCGCGGGGGGTCAACTAATGAAAAACTGTTTTTT.

The chain is built from TRBV5-5 and TRBJ1-1; tentatively, D is TRBD1 (6 bases). Per germline, CDR1 SGHKS and CDR2 YYEKEE (reference sequence). The CDR3 is 14 residues long. V was shortened by 4 bases and J by 4 bases, with 14 bases between the two germline ends. Here the CDR3 reads CASSTREGGTEAFF. As DNA, the CDR3 is TGTGCCAGCAGCACTAGGGAGGGGGGCACTGAAGCTTTCTTT.

This clone was counted between two and nine times. The J gene is TRBJ1-3, the V gene TRBV5-1; the D is unclear. Germline CDR1 and CDR2: SGHRS and YFSETQ. The CDR3 sequence is 14 residues long. Trimming stripped 4 bases from V and 2 bases from J, with 10 bases between. DNA for the CDR3: TGCGCCAGCAGCCCCGAGGCTACTGGAAACACCATATATTTT. Translated, it gives CASSPEATGNTIYF.

The rearrangement uses TRBV5-5 and TRBJ2-5; TRBD1 matches at 8 bases. Germline trimming cut 1 base from V and 5 bases from J; bases unmatched to any gene: 10. The CDR3 runs 16 residues. CDR1 and CDR2 from the germline V gene are SGHKS and YYEKEE (reference sequence). The DNA of the CDR3 is TGTGCCAGCAGCTTGTTTGGAGGACAGGGACAGGAGACCCAGTACTTC. Protein sequence: CASSLFGGQGQETQYF. The complete variable domain, with remaining parts taken from reference TRBV5-5 and TRBJ2-5, reads DAGVTQSPTHLIKTRGQQVTLRCSPISGHKSVSWYQQVLGQGPQFIFQYYEKEERGRGNFPDRFSARQFPNYSSELNVNALLLGDSALYLCASSLFGGQGQETQYFGPGTRLLVL.

The CDR3 reads CASSQLAGEADTQYF. In DNA, the CDR3 is TGCGCCAGCAGCCAACTAGCGGGGGAGGCAGATACGCAGTATTTT. V and J are TRBV4-3 and TRBJ2-3; TRBD2 aligns across 10 bases. The CDR3 runs 15 residues. CDR1 is LGHNA and CDR2 is YSLEER in the germline V gene. V lost 2 bases, J lost 4 bases, and 3 bases stayed unmatched.

The gene calls are TRBV5-8 and TRBJ1-2; no clear D gene. The CDR3 spans 13 residues. Germline CDR1 is SGHTS and CDR2 is YDEGEE. Trimming shortened V by 2 bases and J by 6 bases, and 11 bases separated the two germline ends. The chain's CDR3 is CASSFRGPHGYTF. In nucleotides, the CDR3 is TGTGCCAGCAGCTTTCGCGGGCCCCATGGCTACACCTTC.

The CDR3 DNA reads as TGTGCCAGCAGTTTGAGGGGGCCAAATACGCAGTATTTT. This sequence encodes CASSLRGPNTQYF. V gene TRBV27 combines with J gene TRBJ2-3, with 7 bases matching TRBD1. The CDR3 runs to 13 residues. Trimming took 3 bases from V and 7 from J; bases not matched to a gene: 4. Germline V gene lookup returns CDR1 MNHEY and CDR2 SMNVEV (reference sequence).

The chain is built from TRBV5-1 and TRBJ2-4; D is perhaps TRBD2 (5 bases). The CDR3 loop spans 14 amino acids. The V gene's germline CDR1 is SGHRS and CDR2 YFSETQ. Trimming left V 0 bases short and J 6 bases short, with 10 bases between. CDR3 nucleotide sequence: TGCGCCAGCAGCTTGGGGGCGGGCCCAAACATTCAGTACTTC. Residues: CASSLGAGPNIQYF.

This chain uses TRBV27 with TRBJ2-7, with a tentative D call TRBD1 (6 bases). Germline V CDR1 and CDR2: MNHEY, SMNVEV (reference sequence). V was cut by 8 bases and J by 5 bases, with 22 bases left in between. This CDR3 is 15 amino acids long. CDR3 amino acids: CASQFQGMGRDEQYF. CDR3 nucleotides: TGTGCCAGCCAGTTTCAGGGGATGGGTCGGGACGAGCAGTACTTC.

The CDR3 protein is CASRTTAFTGELFF. CDR3 in DNA: TGTGCCAGCAGAACGACAGCTTTCACCGGGGAGCTGTTTTTT. This chain links TRBV27 with TRBJ2-2, with D possibly matching TRBD1 (5 bases). This CDR3 comprises 14 residues. V lost 6 bases and J lost 4, with 12 bases in between. Germline V lookup: CDR1 MNHEY, CDR2 SMNVEV (reference sequence).

This chain uses TRBV6-5 with TRBJ1-3; 7 bases match TRBD1. The V segment lost 2 bases and the J segment 11 bases; nucleotides outside the gene matches: 9. CDR1 and CDR2 from the germline V gene are MNHEY and SVGAGI. The CDR3 runs to 14 residues. The CDR3, as DNA: TGTGCCAGCAGTTACCGGGACAGCCGGCGGCCCATATATTTT. This codes for CASSYRDSRRPIYF.

The J gene is TRBJ1-2, the V gene TRBV19; weak D call: TRBD1 (6 bases). This CDR3 is built from 14 residues. The germline CDR1 and CDR2 sequences are LNHDA and SQIVND (reference sequence). The V end was cut by 1 base, the J end by 7 bases, with 13 bases between. DNA for the CDR3: TGTGCCAGTAGTATAGGCCAGGGGAGAGGTGGCTACACCTTC. Its translation is CASSIGQGRGGYTF. The full variable domain, rest sourced from reference TRBV19 and TRBJ1-2, is DGGITQSPKYLFRKEGQNVTLSCEQNLNHDAMYWYRQDPGQGLRLIYYSQIVNDFQKGDIAEGYSVSREKKESFPLTVTSAQKNPTAFYLCASSIGQGRGGYTFGSGTRLTVV.

V is TRBV11-3 and J is TRBJ2-1; D remains ambiguous. V was shortened by 5 bases and J by 5 bases, with 10 bases between the two germline ends. Germline-derived CDR1 and CDR2 are SGHNT and YENEEA. The CDR3 runs to 13 residues. The DNA of the CDR3 is TGTGCCAGCAGCCAAAACAGAAACAATGAGCAGTTCTTC. Protein product: CASSQNRNNEQFF.

The chain employs TRBV4-2 and TRBJ1-2; D is unclear. Germline CDR1 LGHNA, CDR2 YNFKEQ. CDR3 size: 17 residues. The V end was cut by 1 base, the J end by 0 bases, with 15 bases between. The CDR3 DNA sequence: TGTGCCAGCAGCCAAGCCCTGAGACATACTTCTAACTATGGCTACACCTTC. It translates to CASSQALRHTSNYGYTF.

J is TRBJ2-2 and V is TRBV6-2 or TRBV6-3; 11 bases are a match to TRBD2. The junction had 6 bases not matched to a gene; V was cut back by 1 base and J by 5 bases. CDR1 is MNHEY and CDR2 is SVGEGT in the germline V gene. This CDR3 is 17 amino acids long. In DNA form, the CDR3 reads TGTGCCAGCAGTTACTTTGGTGCTAGCGGGGGGACCGGGGAGCTGTTTTTT. Its translation is CASSYFGASGGTGELFF.

This clone was found once. The rearrangement uses TRBV12-3 or TRBV12-4 and TRBJ1-1; D gene ambiguous. The CDR3 length is 13 residues. V was trimmed by 3 bases and J by 0 bases, leaving 5 bases between them. Here the CDR3 reads CASSFVMNTEAFF. In DNA, the CDR3 is TGTGCCAGCAGTTTCGTTATGAACACTGAAGCTTTCTTT.

The count of this clone is one. The chain links TRBV10-3 to TRBJ1-1, with a tentative D call TRBD1 (6 bases). The CDR3 consists of 13 residues. V gave up 10 bases and J gave up 0 bases, with 12 bases separating them. Germline CDR1 reads ENHRY; CDR2 reads SYGVKD. CDR3 in amino acids: CATSGAMNTEAFF. For the CDR3, the DNA is TGTGCCACCTCAGGGGCGATGAACACTGAAGCTTTCTTT.

The chain carries TRBV6-2 or TRBV6-3 and TRBJ1-1; D uncertain. The length of the CDR3 is 12 residues. The germline V gene encodes CDR1 MNHEY and CDR2 SVGEGT. V lost 5 bases and J lost 7, with 11 bases in between. CDR3 residues: CASSTYAFEAFF. The CDR3 DNA is TGTGCCAGCAGTACATATGCTTTTGAAGCTTTCTTT.

The V gene is TRBV24-1, the J gene TRBJ2-5, with 7 bases identical to TRBD2. Germline V gene lookup returns CDR1 KGHDR and CDR2 SFDVKD. The CDR3 spans 14 residues. The junction had 6 bases not matched to a gene; V was cut back by 5 bases and J by 4 bases. The DNA for the CDR3 is TGTGCCACCAGTGTAGGCGGACTAGGAGAGACCCAGTACTTC. This encodes CATSVGGLGETQYF.

This clone showed up just once. V usage is TRBV7-2 and J usage is TRBJ2-1; TRBD2 matches 7 bases. The CDR3 spans 14 residues. Losses at the gene ends were 1 base for V and 6 bases for J; bases not matched to a gene: 3. CDR1 and CDR2 (germline): SGHTA, FQGNSA. CDR3 coding DNA: TGTGCCAGCAGCTTAGGCGGGGGTTCCAATGAGCAGTTCTTC. It specifies CASSLGGGSNEQFF. Looking up the rest from reference TRBV7-2 and TRBJ2-1 gives the full variable domain: GAGVSQSPSNKVTEKGKDVELRCDPISGHTALYWYRQSLGQGLEFLIYFQGNSAPDKSGLPSDRFSAERTGGSVSTLTIQRTQQEDSAVYLCASSLGGGSNEQFFGPGTRLTVL.